The 4 T cell receptor beta chains below were found in one sample sequenced in a study of blood T cells in healthy people across ages. Together with a sample-barcoded 5' primer, a J-beta primer mix was included in a second PCR lasting about 7 to 11 cycles. TCRdb processed the 5' RACE reads anew with MiXCR; each CDR3 protein has one entry. Among about 780,000 distinct CDR3 sequences listed, 20% to 30% were seen once. The same data also contributed to another study, on T cells of mothers and their children.

The sequenced sample was blood. These receptors all come from a boy aged 5-17 years in good health.

The sample holds a few counts of this clonotype. V usage is TRBV20-1 and J usage is TRBJ1-1, with D possibly being TRBD1 (6 bases). There are 15 residues in the CDR3. CDR1 is DFQATT and CDR2 is SNEGSKA in the germline V gene (reference sequence). DNA of the CDR3: TGCAGCGCACCCGACAGGCGAATTTTGAACACTGAAGCTTTCTTT. It translates to CSAPDRRILNTEAFF.

About this clonotype itself: Compared with germline, one end of the junction differs, possibly owing to a read error. V and J are TRBV6-5 and TRBJ2-5; 9 nucleotides align to TRBD2. The CDR3 sequence is 16 residues long. Per germline, CDR1 MNHEY and CDR2 SVGAGI. The CDR3 nucleotides are TGTGCCAGCAGTTACCTCCATAGCGGGGGCCAAGAGACCCGGTACTTC. Translating gives CASSYLHSGGQETRYF.

The table lists this clonotype with a few counts. This chain joins TRBV11-2 and TRBJ2-5; D is undetermined. V lost 5 bases, J lost 2 bases, and 12 bases lay in between. The CDR3 is 14 amino acids. Germline CDR1 SGHAT, CDR2 FQNNGV. The DNA of the CDR3 is TGTGCCAGCAGCCCGTCGAGGTTGCAAGAGACCCAGTACTTC. Amino acids: CASSPSRLQETQYF.

The V gene is TRBV19, the J gene TRBJ2-5; tentative D call: TRBD2 (5 bases). Deletions cut 10 bases from V and 4 bases from J, with 13 bases between. The CDR3 extends over 12 amino acids. The V gene's germline CDR1 is LNHDA and CDR2 SQIVND (reference sequence). The CDR3 here is CATRQAGETQYF. In DNA, the CDR3 is TGTGCCACCAGGCAGGCGGGAGAGACCCAGTACTTC.